This is a list of T cell receptor beta chains from one sample in a study of early T cells in non-severe SARS-CoV-2 infection. TCRdb used MiXCR to reprocess the 5' RACE reads, holding one entry per CDR3 protein. Of approximately 35,000 distinct CDR3 sequences in the sample, approximately 5% were seen once. The sample consisted of whole blood. Every receptor here comes from an adult who was a healthcare worker with PCR-confirmed SARS-CoV-2 infection or an uninfected control (not recorded which). CDR3s include the opening cysteine and the closing phenylalanine or tryptophan. The D gene is left open where the match is weak. Size is stated for part of the rows, as once, few or many counts, or as a class when the clone is expanded.

>TRBJ2-7|many|.|TRBV20-1
TGCAGTGCCGCCGGACAGCCCCTTTACGAGCAGTACTTC
CSAAGQPLYEQYF
>TRBJ1-4|many|.|TRBV20-1
TGCAGTGCTTCTGGGCGGGAAAATGAAAAACTGTTTTTT
CSASGRENEKLFF
>TRBJ1-1|many|.|TRBV5-1
TGCGCCAGCAGCTTGGGGAGGGCGGACACTGAAGCTTTCTTT
CASSLGRADTEAFF
>TRBJ2-4|many|.|TRBV7-9
TGTGCCAGCAGCTTAGGTAAAGGCTTGGCCATTCAGTACTTC
CASSLGKGLAIQYF
>TRBJ2-5|many|.|TRBV7-6
TGTGCCAGCAACCCGAGCGGTGCGAGAGCCCAGTACTTC
CASNPSGARAQYF
>TRBJ2-7|.|.|TRBV20-1
TGCAGTGCGTTGGACCGCGAGCAGTACTTC
CSALDREQYF
>TRBJ1-4|many|.|TRBV7-9
TGTGCCAGCAGCTCCCTTACATTTAATGAAAAACTGTTTTTT
CASSSLTFNEKLFF
>TRBJ1-6|few|TRBD1|TRBV7-9
TGTGCCAGCAGCCCTGGACAGGGTGTCACCCTCCACTTT
CASSPGQGVTLHF
>TRBJ2-7|.|.|TRBV7-9
TGTGTCAGCAGCTTAGAGAGGGCTAGTGAGCAGTACTTC
CVSSLERASEQYF
>TRBJ1-2|many|.|TRBV20-1
TGCAGTGCTAGTGCCGACGACTTC
CSASADDF
>TRBJ2-3|many|.|TRBV5-4
TGTGCCAGCAGCTTGTCTGCGACAGGCACAGATACGCAGTATTTT
CASSLSATGTDTQYF
>TRBJ1-5|many|.|TRBV6-2/TRBV6-3
TGTGCCAGCAGTTCCCTGGGACCAAGGGGTGGCAATCAGCCCCAGCATTTT
CASSSLGPRGGNQPQHF
>TRBJ2-7|many|.|TRBV4-2
TGTGCCAGCAGCCGAAACCCCCCAGGGAGGGGGGGGAACTACGAGCAGTACTTC
CASSRNPPGRGGNYEQYF
>TRBJ2-6|few|.|TRBV28
TGTGCCAGCAGTCGAGGGGGGGACGCAACTGGGGCCAACGTCCTGACTTTC
CASSRGGDATGANVLTF
>TRBJ2-2|many|.|TRBV3-1
TGTGCCAGCAGCCAAGTTGAGGGGAACACCGGGGAGCTGTTTTTT
CASSQVEGNTGELFF
>TRBJ1-2|many|.|TRBV12-3/TRBV12-4
TGTGCCAGCAGTCAGATTTTGGGGTTTTATGGCTACACCTTC
CASSQILGFYGYTF
>TRBJ2-5|many|.|TRBV21-1
TGTGCCAGCAGTTCGTACGGACTGGGGAAAGAGACCCAGTACTTC
CASSSYGLGKETQYF
>TRBJ2-1|.|.|TRBV19
TGTGCCAGTAGCCCGGTGGCAGGGGGGTACAATGAGCAGTTCTTC
CASSPVAGGYNEQFF
>TRBJ1-6|.|.|TRBV29-1
TGCAGCGTTGTACGGGGGCCCTCCTATAATTCACCCCTCCACTTT
CSVVRGPSYNSPLHF
>TRBJ2-1|many|.|TRBV27
TGTGCCAGCAGTTTAGGTGGGCAGGGACAGTTCTTC
CASSLGGQGQFF
>TRBJ1-5|many|TRBD1|TRBV20-1
TGCAGTGCTAGAGAGCCAGGGGGCGGCAATCAGCCCCAGCATTTT
CSAREPGGGNQPQHF
>TRBJ2-3|many|TRBD1|TRBV20-1
TGCAGTGCTAGTCGGGACAGTGGAGTTACGCAGTATTTT
CSASRDSGVTQYF
>TRBJ2-1|many|TRBD2|TRBV11-2
TGTGCCAGCAGCCTTGGGACTAGCGTCAATGAGCAGTTCTTC
CASSLGTSVNEQFF
>TRBJ2-7|many|TRBD1|TRBV9
TGTGCCAGCAGCGTATCTGTGGGACAGGCCTCCTACGAGCAGTACTTC
CASSVSVGQASYEQYF
>TRBJ2-7|few|.|TRBV18
TGTGCCAGCTCACACAGCTCCTACGAGCAGTACTTC
CASSHSSYEQYF
>TRBJ1-1|many|.|TRBV4-2
TGTGCCAGCAGCCCCAAGGACGCCTACACTGAAGCTTTCTTT
CASSPKDAYTEAFF
>TRBJ2-1|many|TRBD1|TRBV14
TGTGCCAGCAGCCAACCCGGACAGGGTGGACATGAGCAGTTCTTC
CASSQPGQGGHEQFF
>TRBJ2-2|.|.|TRBV5-1
TGCGCCAGCAGCCCGGGGAGTAGCAGCACCGGGGAGCTGTTTTTT
CASSPGSSSTGELFF
>TRBJ2-5|many|.|TRBV5-4
TGTGCCAGCAGCCCAGCTCCCTTGGAGACCCAGTACTTC
CASSPAPLETQYF
>TRBJ2-5|many|TRBD2|TRBV3-1
TGTGCCAGCAGCCAAGGTCGCGGGGGGGCCGAATTTACCGAGACCCAGTACTTC
CASSQGRGGAEFTETQYF
>TRBJ2-3|many|TRBD2|TRBV18
TGTGCCAGCTCACCAAGAACTAGCGGGGATTGGGCAGATACGCAGTATTTT
CASSPRTSGDWADTQYF
>TRBJ2-7|.|.|TRBV20-1
TGCAGTGCTAAGGACAGATTCTACGAGCAGTACTTC
CSAKDRFYEQYF
>TRBJ2-3|many|.|TRBV2
TGTGCCAGCAGGGAGGGGATTGCAGATACGCAGTATTTT
CASREGIADTQYF
>TRBJ2-2|many|.|TRBV6-5
TGTGCCAGCAGTTACAATTTAGTGGAGCCGGGCGGGGAGCTGTTTTTT
CASSYNLVEPGGELFF
>TRBJ2-7|many|.|TRBV6-5
TGTGCCAGCAGTTACTCGGGTCCCGTGGGCGAGCAGTACTTC
CASSYSGPVGEQYF
>TRBJ2-3|many|TRBD1|TRBV10-3
TGTGCCATCAGCGGGACAGGCCAAGAAGGAACGCAGTATTTT
CAISGTGQEGTQYF